The 6 T cell receptor beta chains reported below all come from one sample, sequenced in a study of T cell responses to AZD1222 COVID-19 vaccine. Method: immunoSEQ multiplex PCR; TCRdb's copy keeps in-frame clones and lacks some. The sample includes about 92,000 clones, approximately 90% of them seen just once. Sequences were derived from peripheral blood, sampled on day 0 of AZD1222 vaccination. Every receptor here comes from an adult in good health.

This chain links TRBV14 with TRBJ2-3, with 12 bases aligning to TRBD2. V shed 4 bases and J 1 base; nucleotides not matched to a gene: 3. Germline loops: CDR1 SGHDN, CDR2 FVKESK. The CDR3 length is 16 residues. For the CDR3, the DNA is TGTGCCAGCAGCCGGGGACTAGCGGGTGGCACAGATACGCAGTATTTT. This encodes CASSRGLAGGTDTQYF.

With regard to this clone: This CDR3 is also generated by other DNA sequences in the sample. The gene calls are TRBV7-3 and TRBJ1-4, with TRBD1 as a possible D gene (5 bases). The CDR3 has 15 residues. Trimming pared 0 bases from V and 2 bases from J, leaving 7 bases between. Germline V gene data show CDR1 as SGHTA and CDR2 as FQGTGA. This CDR3 reads CASSLTGTTNEKLFF. The CDR3 nucleotides read TGTGCCAGCAGCTTAACCGGGACCACTAATGAAAAACTGTTTTTT.

This chain joins TRBV6-5 and TRBJ2-7; TRBD1 is a possible D gene (6 bases). This CDR3 has 14 residues. The V end was cut by 0 bases, the J end by 5 bases, with 11 bases between. CDR1 and CDR2 from the germline V gene are MNHEY and SVGAGI. The CDR3 loop is CASSYSLAGDEQYF. In nucleotides, the CDR3 is TGTGCCAGCAGTTACTCTTTGGCAGGGGACGAGCAGTACTTC.

Points on this clone: In the same sample, other DNA sequences code for this CDR3. V is TRBV19 and J is TRBJ2-1; maybe TRBD2 (6 bases). Germline V gives CDR1 LNHDA, CDR2 SQIVND (reference sequence). V lost 4 bases and J 5 bases, leaving 9 bases between the germline ends. CDR3 length: 13 residues. The DNA of the CDR3 is TGTGCCAGTAGTACGGGAGCGAACAATGAGCAGTTCTTC. Translated: CASSTGANNEQFF.

The chain joins TRBV5-1 to TRBJ1-2; a possible D gene is TRBD1 (6 bases). Germline lookup yields CDR1 SGHRS and CDR2 YFSETQ. The CDR3 loop spans 14 amino acids. Trimming took 3 bases from V and 2 from J, leaving 11 bases between them. The chain's CDR3 is CASSSGQGNYGYTF. The CDR3 bases are TGCGCCAGCAGCTCGGGCCAGGGGAACTATGGCTACACCTTC.

The chain joins TRBV6-1 to TRBJ2-1, with no clear D. Germline V lookup: CDR1 MNHNS, CDR2 SASEGT. Trimming took off 3 bases at V and 3 bases at J, with 12 bases between the two ends. This CDR3 contains 15 residues. The CDR3 DNA reads as TGTGCCAGCAGTGATCAACCCCAGAACTACAATGAGCAGTTCTTC. Translated, it gives CASSDQPQNYNEQFF.